Listed below are T cell receptor beta chains from one sample, sequenced in a study of blood T cell repertoires in COVID-19. TCRdb's copy holds only in-frame clones and misses some; the assay was immunoSEQ multiplex PCR. The profile shows approximately 230,000 clones, approximately 83% of them singletons. Input material: peripheral blood. Every receptor here comes from a man older than 75 with acute or convalescent COVID-19. Each CDR3 is given with its conserved first and last residue. The D gene is left open where the match is weak. Clone size is not always given. Where it is, it says once, few, many or a class for expanded clones.

TRBJ2-1,NA,TRBV24-1,TRBD2,CATSPGLGAVDEQFF,TGTGCCACCAGCCCGGGACTAGGGGCGGTGGATGAGCAGTTCTTC
TRBJ2-2,NA,TRBV10-3,NA,CAISRVQGERELFF,TGTGCCATCAGTAGGGTACAGGGTGAGCGGGAGCTGTTTTTT
TRBJ1-3,NA,TRBV9,NA,CASSPHMQTGNTIYF,TGTGCCAGCAGCCCCCACATGCAAACAGGAAACACCATATATTTT
TRBJ1-2,few,TRBV5-4,TRBD1,CASSLASGGSYGYTF,TGTGCCAGCAGCTTGGCCTCAGGGGGCTCCTATGGCTACACCTTC
TRBJ2-5,NA,TRBV7-2,NA,CASSLLQETQYF,TGTGCCAGCAGCTTACTCCAAGAGACCCAGTACTTC
TRBJ2-1,NA,TRBV12-3/TRBV12-4,NA,CASSHGGGREQFF,TGTGCCAGCAGCCATGGGGGGGGGCGTGAGCAGTTCTTC
TRBJ2-3,NA,TRBV7-9,TRBD1,CASTTQGDTQYF,TGTGCCAGCACCACACAGGGGGATACGCAGTATTTT
TRBJ2-3,NA,TRBV5-1,NA,CASSLEGRPDRGATTDTQYF,TGCGCCAGCAGCTTGGAGGGCAGGCCCGACCGGGGGGCCACCACAGATACGCAGTATTTT
TRBJ2-7,NA,TRBV2,NA,CASSFDRYEQYF,TGTGCCAGCAGTTTCGACAGGTACGAGCAGTACTTC
TRBJ2-3,NA,TRBV6-6,TRBD1,CASSGQGAADTQYF,TGTGCCAGCAGCGGACAGGGGGCTGCAGATACGCAGTATTTT
TRBJ2-1,NA,TRBV4-1,TRBD2,CASTGGISYNEQFF,TGCGCCAGCACGGGGGGGATCTCCTACAATGAGCAGTTCTTC
TRBJ2-2,NA,TRBV2,NA,CATSRGVTGELFF,TGTGCCACTAGCAGGGGAGTTACAGGGGAGCTGTTTTTT
TRBJ2-7,NA,TRBV19,NA,CASSPSSGWRNEQYF,TGTGCCAGTAGTCCGTCGTCAGGGTGGAGAAACGAGCAGTACTTC
TRBJ1-4,NA,TRBV15,NA,CATSRGGSNEKLFF,TGTGCCACCAGCAGGGGGGGTTCAAATGAAAAACTGTTTTTT
TRBJ1-2,NA,TRBV11-1,TRBD1,CASSSRQGWNYGYTF,TGTGCCAGCAGCTCTCGACAGGGATGGAACTATGGCTACACCTTC
TRBJ2-7,NA,TRBV15,NA,CATSRDRLTEVGEQYF,TGTGCCACCAGCAGAGATCGTCTCACGGAGGTAGGCGAGCAGTACTTC
TRBJ2-5,NA,TRBV11-1,TRBD1,CASSLLQGVGETQYF,TGTGCCAGCAGCTTATTACAGGGGGTCGGGGAGACCCAGTACTTC